A single sample is the source of the 30 T cell receptor beta chains below, sequenced in a study of cytomegalovirus exposure and HLA in healthy donors. Use of 60 Vbeta and 13 Jbeta primers characterized the PCR. Method: immunoSEQ multiplex PCR; TCRdb's copy keeps in-frame clones and lacks some. The data show 150,000 to 200,000 clones, with 80% seen just once and almost 7% held by the top ten. Source material: PBMCs. Receptors originate from a man aged 25 to 40 in good health and CMV-seropositive.

The chain recombines TRBV11-3 with TRBJ2-1; D unresolved. CDR3 length: 14 amino acids. CDR1 is SGHNT, CDR2 YENEEA, per germline. V lost 3 bases and J lost 5, with 11 bases in between. The CDR3 reads CASSLNILDNEQFF. CDR3 coding DNA: TGTGCCAGCAGCTTGAACATTCTCGACAATGAGCAGTTCTTC.

The chain employs TRBV4-3 and TRBJ1-1, with D hard to call. Germline CDR1 LGHNA, CDR2 YSLEER. The length of the CDR3 is 15 residues. V was shortened by 1 base and J by 0 bases, with 9 bases between the two germline ends. Here the CDR3 DNA reads TGCGCCAGCAGCCAAGGTGACTTCATGAACACTGAAGCTTTCTTT. This encodes CASSQGDFMNTEAFF.

The chain employs TRBV5-1 and TRBJ2-1, with 11 bases matching TRBD2. The trim removed 2 bases at V and 7 bases at J, leaving 11 bases unmatched. CDR3 length equals 17 residues. Looked up from germline, CDR1 is SGHRS and CDR2 is YFSETQ. The CDR3 reads CASSFVALAGGLNEQFF. CDR3 in DNA: TGCGCCAGCAGCTTCGTGGCGCTAGCGGGGGGATTAAATGAGCAGTTCTTC.

The chain employs TRBV7-2 and TRBJ1-5, with 7 bases matching TRBD1. With V trimmed by 5 bases and J by 3 bases, 4 bases remained unmatched. The CDR3 is 14 amino acids. Germline V CDR1 and CDR2: SGHTA, FQGNSA. The CDR3 here is CASSPGQANQPQHF. DNA of the CDR3: TGTGCCAGCAGCCCAGGACAGGCCAATCAGCCCCAGCATTTT.

V usage is TRBV4-1 and J usage is TRBJ2-2, with 12 bases identical to TRBD2. CDR1 is MGHRA and CDR2 is YSYEKL in the germline V gene. The length of the CDR3 is 18 residues. Trimming removed 1 base from V and 6 bases from J; junction bases left unmatched: 9. The CDR3 sequence is CASSQGLPSGGVAGELFF. The CDR3 nucleotides are TGCGCCAGCAGCCAAGGTCTCCCTAGCGGGGGGGTTGCCGGGGAGCTGTTTTTT.

CDR3 protein: CASSLFSQGGGLNTEAFF. The CDR3 bases are TGCGCCAGCAGCTTGTTCTCACAGGGGGGAGGGCTGAACACTGAAGCTTTCTTT. This chain joins TRBV5-1 and TRBJ1-1; 8 bases align to TRBD1. Germline V lookup: CDR1 SGHRS, CDR2 YFSETQ. J was trimmed by 0 bases and V by 1 base; bases with no gene match: 11. The CDR3 consists of 18 residues.

The chain uses TRBV6-1 and TRBJ1-5; TRBD1 agrees at 12 bases. The germline CDR1 and CDR2 sequences are MNHNS and SASEGT. Trimming took 4 bases from V and 5 from J; bases not matched to a gene: 12. This CDR3 is 18 amino acids long. This chain's CDR3 is CASSAFRDRGLRDQPQHF. CDR3 nucleotides: TGTGCCAGCAGTGCCTTCCGGGACAGGGGGCTTCGGGATCAGCCCCAGCATTTT.

In its sample, this clone was seen a few times. V and J are TRBV7-2 and TRBJ2-2; maybe TRBD1 (5 bases). Germline V CDR1 and CDR2: SGHTA, FQGNSA. CDR3 length: 14 residues. The ends were cut back, 2 bases at V and 4 bases at J, with 8 bases in the middle. The CDR3 bases are TGTGCCAGCAGCTTAAAGGGGTCCACCGGGGAGCTGTTTTTT. Translated: CASSLKGSTGELFF.

The V gene is TRBV9, the J gene TRBJ1-1; tentative D call: TRBD1 (6 bases). This CDR3 has 14 amino acids. CDR1 is SGDLS and CDR2 is YYNGEE in the germline V gene. The germline V and J ends were trimmed by 1 base and 0 bases, with 7 bases remaining between them. The CDR3 here is CASSVNRVNTEAFF. The CDR3 bases are TGTGCCAGCAGCGTAAACAGGGTGAACACTGAAGCTTTCTTT.

V and J are TRBV27 and TRBJ1-5; 7 bases align to TRBD1. From germline, CDR1 is MNHEY and CDR2 SMNVEV (reference sequence). Trimming cost V 6 bases and J 3 bases; bases outside gene matches: 8. The CDR3 runs 15 residues. The CDR3 loop reads CASRTRQGINQPQHF. The CDR3 DNA reads TGTGCCAGCAGAACTAGACAGGGTATCAATCAGCCCCAGCATTTT.

The genes are TRBV2 and TRBJ1-5; weak D call: TRBD1 (5 bases). V lost 11 bases to trimming and J lost 2 bases, with 13 bases between them. Germline CDR1 is SNHLY and CDR2 is FYNNEI. There are 13 residues in the CDR3. In DNA form, the CDR3 reads TGTGCCGGAGGGGATGTAGGCAATCAGCCCCAGCATTTT. This sequence encodes CAGGDVGNQPQHF.

V is TRBV13 and J is TRBJ2-7; D gene ambiguous. V shed 6 bases and J shed 7 bases, with 10 bases lying between them. The CDR3 loop spans 11 amino acids. Germline V CDR1 and CDR2: PRHDT, FYEKMQ (reference sequence). The DNA of the CDR3 is TGTGCCAGCAGTCCAGGCGTAGAGCAGTACTTC. Protein: CASSPGVEQYF. The full variable domain, its missing parts supplied by reference TRBV13 and TRBJ2-7, is AAGVIQSPRHLIKEKRETATLKCYPIPRHDTVYWYQQGPGQDPQFLISFYEKMQSDKGSIPDRFSAQQFSDYHSELNMSSLELGDSALYFCASSPGVEQYFGPGTRLTVT.

There are a few counts of this clone. This rearrangement joins TRBV6-1 to TRBJ1-1, with 7 bases identical to TRBD1. Trimming cost V 3 bases and J 0 bases; bases outside gene matches: 7. Germline V gene data show CDR1 as MNHNS and CDR2 as SASEGT. The CDR3 contains 16 residues. CDR3: CASSDLAGTVNTEAFF. The CDR3 DNA reads TGTGCCAGCAGTGATCTCGCCGGGACAGTGAACACTGAAGCTTTCTTT.

The chain uses TRBV6-5 and TRBJ2-3, with 8 bases matching TRBD1. The length of the CDR3 is 16 residues. Germline assignment: CDR1 MNHEY and CDR2 SVGAGI. After removal of 0 bases from V and 6 bases from J, the junction contained 8 bases not matched to a gene. CDR3 amino acids: CASSYSRQGALDTQYF. CDR3 bases: TGTGCCAGCAGTTACTCGAGGCAGGGGGCTTTGGATACGCAGTATTTT.

The chain links TRBV2 to TRBJ1-2, with 8 bases that match TRBD1. This CDR3 contains 12 residues. The V gene end was trimmed by 8 bases and the J gene end by 4 bases; junction bases not matched to a gene: 3. Germline V CDR1 and CDR2: SNHLY, FYNNEI. The CDR3 here is CASGGQGYGYTF. CDR3 nucleotide sequence: TGTGCCAGCGGAGGACAGGGCTATGGCTACACCTTC. The full variable domain, with the rest looked up from reference TRBV2 and TRBJ1-2, is EPEVTQTPSHQVTQMGQEVILRCVPISNHLYFYWYRQILGQKVEFLVSFYNNEISEKSEIFDDQFSVERPDGSNFTLKIRSTKLEDSAMYFCASGGQGYGYTFGSGTRLTVV.

The sample holds a few counts of this clone. The rearrangement joins TRBV9 to TRBJ2-2; tentatively, D is TRBD1 (5 bases). V lost 5 bases and J 2 bases, leaving 7 bases between the germline ends. Germline CDR1 is SGDLS and CDR2 is YYNGEE. The CDR3 spans 13 residues. The CDR3 region is CASRGPNTGELFF. The CDR3 DNA sequence: TGTGCCAGCAGGGGGCCTAACACCGGGGAGCTGTTTTTT.

As to this clone: The junction shows a germline mismatch at one end, possibly a read error. The rearrangement links TRBV19 to TRBJ1-3, with D tentatively TRBD1 (6 bases). The CDR3 has 13 residues. The germline V gene has CDR1 LNHDA and CDR2 SQIVND (reference sequence). CDR3 sequence: CASSNRDGHTIYF. CDR3 nucleotides: TGTGCCAGTAGTAACAGGGATGGACACACCATATATTTT.

The V and J genes are TRBV4-3 and TRBJ2-3, with 12 bases lining up with TRBD2. Germline values: CDR1 LGHNA, CDR2 YSLEER. The length of the CDR3 is 16 residues. V lost 6 bases, J lost 0 bases, and 4 bases stayed unmatched. The CDR3 here is CASRTSGGQSTDTQYF. The CDR3 DNA sequence: TGCGCCAGCAGAACTAGCGGGGGGCAAAGCACAGATACGCAGTATTTT.

The chain links TRBV7-3 to TRBJ1-1; no firm D call. This CDR3 spans 14 amino acids. The germline V gene encodes CDR1 SGHTA and CDR2 FQGTGA. Trimming took off 4 bases at V and 6 bases at J, with 15 bases between the two ends. The CDR3 sequence: CASSSVGGGSEAFF. The CDR3 DNA reads TGTGCCAGCAGCTCCGTCGGAGGAGGGTCTGAAGCTTTCTTT.

This clone appeared once. J is TRBJ2-7 and V is TRBV18, with a weak D call TRBD2 (5 bases). The CDR3 sequence is 13 residues long. Germline CDR1 KGHSH, CDR2 LQKENI. The CDR3 sequence: CAGSSDHMDEQYF. For the CDR3, the DNA is TGTGCGGGGAGTTCAGACCACATGGACGAGCAGTACTTC. Complete variable domain (other parts from reference TRBV18 and TRBJ2-7): NAGVMQNPRHLVRRRGQEARLRCSPMKGHSHVYWYRQLPEEGLKFMVYLQKENIIDESGMPKERFSAEFPKEGPSILRIQQVVRGDSAAYFCAGSSDHMDEQYFGPGTRLTVT.

The rearrangement uses TRBV11-2 and TRBJ2-2; 15 bases are a match to TRBD2. Per the germline V gene, CDR1 is SGHAT and CDR2 is FQNNGV. J gave up 5 bases and V 9 bases, and 1 base lay outside the gene matches. This CDR3 comprises 14 residues. CDR3: CARGTSGGTGELFF. The DNA for the CDR3 is TGTGCCAGGGGGACTAGCGGGGGGACCGGGGAGCTGTTTTTT.

This rearrangement joins TRBV6-6 to TRBJ2-3; 10 bases line up with TRBD2. The V gene's germline CDR1 is MNHNY and CDR2 SVGAGI (reference sequence). The V segment lost 8 bases and the J segment 3 bases; nucleotides outside the gene matches: 8. This CDR3 region has 15 residues. In DNA form, the CDR3 reads TGTGCCAGCGGAGGGACTAGCGAATTGACAGATACGCAGTATTTT. Translated: CASGGTSELTDTQYF.

V and J are TRBV28 and TRBJ1-2, with 12 bases matching TRBD1. Germline assignment: CDR1 MDHEN and CDR2 SYDVKM. V lost 5 bases and J lost 2; bases outside the gene matches: 6. The CDR3 is made up of 16 amino acids. CDR3 in amino acids: CASSTGTGGLNYGYTF. The CDR3 bases are TGTGCCAGCAGTACCGGGACAGGGGGCTTAAACTATGGCTACACCTTC.

V usage is TRBV10-3 and J usage is TRBJ1-6, with 8 bases fitting TRBD1. V lost 4 bases to trimming and J lost 0 bases; unmatched junction nucleotides: 8. Germline-derived CDR1 and CDR2 are ENHRY and SYGVKD. CDR3 size: 18 residues. The CDR3 here is CAISGGQGVGSYNSPLHF. CDR3 nucleotides: TGTGCCATCAGTGGAGGACAGGGAGTTGGCTCCTATAATTCACCCCTCCACTTT.

The chain carries TRBV5-6 and TRBJ2-1; 8 positions match TRBD2. This CDR3 spans 18 amino acids. V lost 3 bases to trimming and J lost 5 bases; unmatched junction nucleotides: 16. The germline CDR1 and CDR2 sequences are SGHDT and YYEEEE. The chain's CDR3 is CASSWYLGAGDLHNEQFF. CDR3 bases: TGTGCCAGCAGCTGGTATTTGGGAGCGGGAGACCTCCACAATGAGCAGTTCTTC.

The J gene is TRBJ2-7, the V gene TRBV7-6; TRBD2 matches 11 bases. The CDR3 loop spans 14 amino acids. Per the germline V gene, CDR1 is SGHVS and CDR2 is FNYEAQ. V shed 5 bases and J 4 bases; nucleotides not matched to a gene: 4. This chain's CDR3 is CASSAGTSGYEQYF. The CDR3 region has the DNA TGTGCCAGCAGCGCCGGGACTAGCGGTTACGAGCAGTACTTC.

The chain links TRBV6-1 to TRBJ1-1; a weak D match, TRBD1 (6 bases). This CDR3 comprises 13 residues. Germline values: CDR1 MNHNS, CDR2 SASEGT. Trimming cost V 2 bases and J 5 bases, with 9 bases left between them. CDR3 bases: TGTGCCAGCAGTGAAACAGGGCTGACTGAAGCTTTCTTT. Protein sequence: CASSETGLTEAFF.

The CDR3 DNA reads as TGTGCCAGCAGCTTATCAGTTCCTACCGGGGAGCTGTTTTTT. It specifies CASSLSVPTGELFF. The chain employs TRBV7-9 and TRBJ2-2; D remains ambiguous. The CDR3 runs 14 residues. V lost 2 bases and J lost 5, with 9 bases in between. Germline CDR1 and CDR2: SEHNR and FQNEAQ (reference sequence).

With regard to this clone: This same CDR3 is encoded by further DNA sequences in the sample. The rearrangement joins TRBV9 to TRBJ2-2; D ambiguous. CDR1 is SGDLS and CDR2 is YYNGEE in the germline V gene. The CDR3 is made up of 13 amino acids. The ends were cut back, 0 bases at V and 5 bases at J, with 5 bases in the middle. The CDR3 DNA reads as TGTGCCAGCAGCGTAGCCGGGACCGGGGAGCTGTTTTTT. The encoded protein is CASSVAGTGELFF.

The chain employs TRBV6-5 and TRBJ2-5; tentative D call: TRBD2 (5 bases). This CDR3 has 13 residues. Germline-derived CDR1 and CDR2 are MNHEY and SVGAGI. Trimming left V 8 bases short and J 5 bases short, with 15 bases between. This CDR3 is CASGRGLGETQYF. In DNA form, the CDR3 reads TGTGCCAGCGGCAGAGGGTTGGGGGAGACCCAGTACTTC.